These T cell receptor beta chains were read from a single sample in a study of cytomegalovirus exposure and HLA in healthy donors. Some clones are missing from TCRdb's copy, which holds only in-frame ones; the method was immunoSEQ multiplex PCR. This table lists around 210,000 clones. The sequencing input was PBMCs. The receptor set was obtained from a girl aged 2 to 10 in good health and CMV-seropositive. The CDR3 runs from the conserved cysteine through the conserved F or W.

CDR3 length	V gene	J gene	CDR3 protein
14	TRBV14	TRBJ2-7	CASSQALTSYEQYF
13	TRBV7-2	TRBJ2-5	CASSRGRRETQYF
15	TRBV25-1	TRBJ1-4	CASSEWGGRNEKLFF
17	TRBV9	TRBJ2-1	CASSVGSGRAGYNEQFF
14	TRBV5-1	TRBJ1-4	CASSLRAGNEKLFF
15	TRBV28	TRBJ1-2	CASSFPRGGSYGYTF
15	TRBV28	TRBJ2-3	CASSSTSGSAHTQYF
17	TRBV27	TRBJ1-1	CASRVYPAGQGNTEAFF
15	TRBV25-1	TRBJ2-5	CASRPPGTSYETQYF
10	TRBV29-1	TRBJ1-2	CSVGEVGYTF
16	TRBV18	TRBJ1-3	CASSPPEGWVQNTIYF
13	TRBV25-1	TRBJ2-1	CASSPGGYNEQFF
18	TRBV11-2	TRBJ2-1	CASSSYRTLAGNLNEQFF
12	TRBV23-1	TRBJ2-1	CASSNLWAMGFF
16	TRBV6-6	TRBJ1-3	CASGGTVANSGNTIYF
14	TRBV6-5	TRBJ1-4	CASRPTGLLEKLFF
13	TRBV6-4	TRBJ2-5	CASSDRGEGEQYF
14	TRBV7-9	TRBJ2-7	CASSGRDRPYEQYF